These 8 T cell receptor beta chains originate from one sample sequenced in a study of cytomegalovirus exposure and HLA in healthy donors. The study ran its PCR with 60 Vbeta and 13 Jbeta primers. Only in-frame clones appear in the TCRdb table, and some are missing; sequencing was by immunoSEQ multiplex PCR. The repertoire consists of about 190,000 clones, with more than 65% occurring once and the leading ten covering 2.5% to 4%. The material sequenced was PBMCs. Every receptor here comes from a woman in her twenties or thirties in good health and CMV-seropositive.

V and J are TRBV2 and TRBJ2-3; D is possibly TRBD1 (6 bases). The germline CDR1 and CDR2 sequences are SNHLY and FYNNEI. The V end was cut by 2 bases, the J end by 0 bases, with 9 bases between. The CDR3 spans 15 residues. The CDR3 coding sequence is TGTGCCAGCAGTGAACAGGGGCTGAGCACAGATACGCAGTATTTT. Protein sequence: CASSEQGLSTDTQYF.

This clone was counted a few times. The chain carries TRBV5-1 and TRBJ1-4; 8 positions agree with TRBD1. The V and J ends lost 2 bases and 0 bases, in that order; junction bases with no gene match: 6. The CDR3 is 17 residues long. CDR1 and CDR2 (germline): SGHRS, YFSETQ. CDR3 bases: TGCGCCAGCAGCTTCCAGGGGGCGCGGGCAACTAATGAAAAACTGTTTTTT. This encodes CASSFQGARATNEKLFF.

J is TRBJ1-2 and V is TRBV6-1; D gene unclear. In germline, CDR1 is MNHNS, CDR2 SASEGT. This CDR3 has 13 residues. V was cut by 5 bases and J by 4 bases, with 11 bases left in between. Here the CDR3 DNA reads TGTGCCAGCAGTCCCCAGCGCTCCTATGGCTACACCTTC. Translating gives CASSPQRSYGYTF.

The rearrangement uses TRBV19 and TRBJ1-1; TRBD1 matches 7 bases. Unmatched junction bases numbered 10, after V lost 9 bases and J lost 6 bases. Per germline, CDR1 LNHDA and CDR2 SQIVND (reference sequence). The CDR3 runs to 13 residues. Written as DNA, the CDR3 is TGTGCCAGGGGGGCAGGGGGGTTCTCTGAAGCTTTCTTT. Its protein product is CARGAGGFSEAFF.

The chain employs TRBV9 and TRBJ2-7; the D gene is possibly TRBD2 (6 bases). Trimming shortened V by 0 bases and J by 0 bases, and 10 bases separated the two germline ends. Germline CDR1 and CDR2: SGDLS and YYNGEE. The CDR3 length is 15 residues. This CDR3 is CASSVDPGDSYEQYF. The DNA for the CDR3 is TGTGCCAGCAGCGTAGACCCGGGAGACTCCTACGAGCAGTACTTC.

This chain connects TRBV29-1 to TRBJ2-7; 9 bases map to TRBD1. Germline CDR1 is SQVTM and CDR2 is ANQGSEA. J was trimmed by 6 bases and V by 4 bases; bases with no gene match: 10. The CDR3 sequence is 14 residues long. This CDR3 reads CSVGTGATWGEQYF. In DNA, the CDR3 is TGCAGCGTTGGGACAGGGGCCACTTGGGGCGAGCAGTACTTC.

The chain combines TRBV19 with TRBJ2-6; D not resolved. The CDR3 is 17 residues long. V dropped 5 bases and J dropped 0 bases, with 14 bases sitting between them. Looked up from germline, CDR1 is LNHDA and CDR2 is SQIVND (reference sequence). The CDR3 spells CASSARFTRSGANVLTF. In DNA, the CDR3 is TGTGCCAGTAGTGCGCGATTTACCCGCTCTGGGGCCAACGTCCTGACTTTC.

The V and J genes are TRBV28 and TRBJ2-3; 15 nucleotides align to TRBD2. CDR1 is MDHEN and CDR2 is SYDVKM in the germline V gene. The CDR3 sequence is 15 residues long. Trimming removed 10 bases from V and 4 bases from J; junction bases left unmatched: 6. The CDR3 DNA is TGTGCCACTGGGACTAGCGGGAGGAATTCAGATACGCAGTATTTT. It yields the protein CATGTSGRNSDTQYF.